The present TCR beta chain was sequenced within a study of pediatric ulcerative colitis. Study-level background: Most patients had pancolitis, and two had left-sided colitis.

TCRdb's table, derived via immunoSEQ multiplex PCR, lists solely in-frame clones and lacks some. The table lists about 34,000 clones, roughly 71% of them singletons, with 7.5% to 9% in the top ten. During colonoscopy, one to two rectal pinch biopsies were collected. This TCR came from a boy younger than 18 with severe ulcerative colitis. Source material: gut tissue.

The DNA for the CDR3 is TGCGCCAGCAGCTGGCGAAGGGGATCTGGCTACACCTTC. This codes for CASSWRRGSGYTF. The V and J genes are TRBV5-1 and TRBJ1-2, with D perhaps TRBD1 (5 bases). V lost 3 bases and J 7 bases, leaving 13 bases between the germline ends. CDR1 and CDR2 from the germline V gene are SGHRS and YFSETQ. The CDR3 loop spans 13 amino acids.